The entry that follows covers one T cell receptor (beta chain) sequence. The entry originates in a study of cytomegalovirus exposure and HLA in healthy donors. The CDR3 runs 13 residues. Profiled with immunoSEQ multiplex PCR; TCRdb holds only in-frame clones, not every one. The sample has 150,000 to 200,000 clones; approximately 81% are singletons. The sequenced sample was PBMCs. This TCR was recovered from a young man in good health and CMV-seropositive. The chain links TRBV21-1 to TRBJ2-5; the D segment call TRBD1 is taken from the table without a DNA check. TRBV21-1 is assigned pseudogene status. The CDR3: CASSSRGFETQYF. The CDR3, as DNA: TGTGCCAGCAGCAGCAGGGGTTTTGAGACCCAGTACTTC.